This T cell receptor beta chain was documented in a study of cytomegalovirus exposure and HLA in healthy donors. Findings of the study overall: In a later analysis, TCR beta V- and J-gene trimming was associated with a missense DCLRE1C variant. The classifier was said to identify cytomegalovirus status with high specificity and sensitivity.

This PCR relied on a set of 60 Vbeta primers and 13 Jbeta primers. Sequenced by immunoSEQ multiplex PCR; TCRdb stores in-frame clones only, minus some. Found here are 100,000 to 150,000 clones, less than 85% of them singletons; the top ten hold more than 1%. The length of the CDR3 is 13 residues. CDR1 and CDR2 (germline): KGHSH, LQKENI. V lost 6 bases to trimming and J lost 5 bases; unmatched junction nucleotides: 5. Healthy bone marrow donors made up the cohort. Despite likely unrecorded immune exposures, the donors were nominally healthy at the time of sampling. For this clone: What it binds is unknown.

The TCR sequence derives from a female donor in good health and CMV-seronegative. The chain links TRBV18 to TRBJ2-7; 9 bases align to TRBD1. Sequenced: PBMCs. The CDR3 bases are TGTGCCAGCTCGGGACAGGGACTCGACGAGCAGTACTTC. Amino acid sequence: CASSGQGLDEQYF.